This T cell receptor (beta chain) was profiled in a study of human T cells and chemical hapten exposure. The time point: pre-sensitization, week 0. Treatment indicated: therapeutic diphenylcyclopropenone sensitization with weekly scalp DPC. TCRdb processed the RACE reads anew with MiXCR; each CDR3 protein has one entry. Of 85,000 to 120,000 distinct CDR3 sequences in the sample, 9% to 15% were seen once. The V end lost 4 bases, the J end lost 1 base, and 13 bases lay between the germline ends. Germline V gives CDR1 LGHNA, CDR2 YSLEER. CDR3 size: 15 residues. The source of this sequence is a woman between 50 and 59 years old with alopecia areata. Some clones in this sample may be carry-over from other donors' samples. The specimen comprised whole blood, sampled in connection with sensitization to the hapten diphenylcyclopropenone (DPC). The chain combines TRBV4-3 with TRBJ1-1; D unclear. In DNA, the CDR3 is TGCGCCAGCAGCCCCGGGGATCGGCGGAACACTGAAGCTTTCTTT. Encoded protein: CASSPGDRRNTEAFF.